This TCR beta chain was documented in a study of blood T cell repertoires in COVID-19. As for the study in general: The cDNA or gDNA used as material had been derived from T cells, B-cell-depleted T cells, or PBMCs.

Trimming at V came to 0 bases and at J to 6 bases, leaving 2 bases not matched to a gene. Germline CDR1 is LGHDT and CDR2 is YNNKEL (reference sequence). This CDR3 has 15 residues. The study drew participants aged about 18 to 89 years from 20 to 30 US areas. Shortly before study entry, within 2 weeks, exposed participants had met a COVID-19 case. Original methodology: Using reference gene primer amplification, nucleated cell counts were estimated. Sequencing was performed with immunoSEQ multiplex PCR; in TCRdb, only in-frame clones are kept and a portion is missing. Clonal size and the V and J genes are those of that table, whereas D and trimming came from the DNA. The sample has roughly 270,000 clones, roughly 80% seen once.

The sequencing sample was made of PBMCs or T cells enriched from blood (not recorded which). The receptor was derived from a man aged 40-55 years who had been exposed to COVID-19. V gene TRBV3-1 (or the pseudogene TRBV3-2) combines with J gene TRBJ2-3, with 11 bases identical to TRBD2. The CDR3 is CASSQESSGGDTQYF. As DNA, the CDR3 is TGTGCCAGCAGCCAAGAATCTAGCGGGGGGGATACGCAGTATTTT.